The 7 T cell receptor beta chains given below trace back to one sample, sequenced in a study of T-cell memory formation after mild COVID-19. TCRdb ran MiXCR on the 5' RACE reads and lists one entry per CDR3 protein. The sample consists of 110,000 to 150,000 distinct CDR3 sequences, approximately 25% of them appearing once. The sequenced sample was PBMCs or a T cell subset sorted from them (not recorded which). These receptors were collected from an adult woman who had mild COVID-19 (a few samples of this study predate the infection). Cell type and time point are not known.

This chain uses TRBV3-1 with TRBJ2-3; D is perhaps TRBD2 (6 bases). CDR1 is LGHDT and CDR2 is YNNKEL in the germline V gene (reference sequence). The CDR3 extends over 15 amino acids. With 1 base removed from V and 6 bases from J, the gap between germline ends came to 14 bases. In nucleotides, the CDR3 is TGTGCCAGCAGCCAAGTCCGGGACTTCGGTGATACGCAGTATTTT. It specifies CASSQVRDFGDTQYF.

The chain employs TRBV4-2 and TRBJ2-7; possible D gene TRBD1, 6 bases. V lost 0 bases and J lost 3, with 9 bases in between. Germline loops: CDR1 LGHNA, CDR2 YNFKEQ. The CDR3 spans 14 residues. The CDR3, as DNA: TGTGCCAGCAGCCAAGATCGACAGGACTACGAGCAGTACTTC. Translation: CASSQDRQDYEQYF.

This clonotype was seen only a few times. V is TRBV13 and J is TRBJ2-7, with D perhaps matching TRBD1 (5 bases). The germline V and J ends were trimmed by 4 bases and 3 bases, with 19 bases remaining between them. The germline V gene has CDR1 PRHDT and CDR2 FYEKMQ (reference sequence). The CDR3 loop spans 16 amino acids. This CDR3 reads CASSSRLGQPNYEQYF. In nucleotides, the CDR3 is TGTGCCAGCAGCTCAAGACTGGGGCAGCCCAACTACGAGCAGTACTTC.

This clonotype was found many times. CDR3 DNA sequence: TGTGCCAGCAGCGATCACAGCTCCTACGAGCAGTACTTC. This codes for CASSDHSSYEQYF. This rearrangement joins TRBV6-5 to TRBJ2-7, with unresolved D. V lost 6 bases and J 0 bases, leaving 9 bases between the germline ends. The CDR3 is made up of 13 amino acids. Germline V gene lookup returns CDR1 MNHEY and CDR2 SVGAGI.

In this sample, this clonotype turned up a few times. The gene calls are TRBV7-8 and TRBJ2-3, with D perhaps TRBD2 (6 bases). CDR1 is SGHVS, CDR2 FQNEAQ, per germline. V was clipped by 1 base and J by 5 bases, with 13 bases between them. The CDR3 totals 15 residues. The CDR3 here is CASSLGGLPLDTQYF. The CDR3, as DNA: TGTGCCAGCAGCTTAGGGGGACTCCCCCTAGATACGCAGTATTTT.

There are a few counts of this clonotype. The rearrangement links TRBV7-6 to TRBJ2-7; tentative D call: TRBD2 (5 bases). Trimming shortened V by 1 base and J by 1 base, and 8 bases separated the two germline ends. The CDR3 is made up of 14 amino acids. The germline gives CDR1 SGHVS, CDR2 FNYEAQ. The CDR3, as DNA: TGTGCCAGCAGCTTAGGGGAGAGGTCCTACGAGCAGTACTTC. Its translation: CASSLGERSYEQYF. Variable domain in full (rest from reference TRBV7-6 and TRBJ2-7): GAGVSQSPRYKVTKRGQDVALRCDPISGHVSLYWYRQALGQGPEFLTYFNYEAQQDKSGLPNDRFSAERPEGSISTLTIQRTEQRDSAMYRCASSLGERSYEQYFGPGTRLTVT.

This clonotype showed up just a few times. The V gene is TRBV7-9, the J gene TRBJ2-5; the match to TRBD1 covers 8 bases. V lost 1 base, J lost 4 bases, and 5 bases stayed unmatched. CDR1 is SEHNR, CDR2 FQNEAQ, per germline (reference sequence). The CDR3 contains 15 residues. As DNA, the CDR3 is TGTGCCAGCAGCTTAGTCGGCAGGGGGCGAGAGACCCAGTACTTC. This gives the protein CASSLVGRGRETQYF.